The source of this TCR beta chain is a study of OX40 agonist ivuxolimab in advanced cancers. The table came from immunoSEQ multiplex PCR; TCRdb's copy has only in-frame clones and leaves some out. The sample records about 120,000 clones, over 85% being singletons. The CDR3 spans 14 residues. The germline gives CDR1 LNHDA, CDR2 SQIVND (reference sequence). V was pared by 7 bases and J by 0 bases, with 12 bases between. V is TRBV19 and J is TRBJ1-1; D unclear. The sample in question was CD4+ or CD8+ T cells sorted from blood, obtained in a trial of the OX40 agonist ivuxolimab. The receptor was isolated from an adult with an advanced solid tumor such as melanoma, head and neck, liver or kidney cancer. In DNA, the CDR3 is TGTGCCAGTAAGGGCCCCATTTTGAACACTGAAGCTTTCTTT. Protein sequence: CASKGPILNTEAFF. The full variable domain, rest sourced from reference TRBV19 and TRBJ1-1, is DGGITQSPKYLFRKEGQNVTLSCEQNLNHDAMYWYRQDPGQGLRLIYYSQIVNDFQKGDIAEGYSVSREKKESFPLTVTSAQKNPTAFYLCASKGPILNTEAFFGQGTRLTVV.